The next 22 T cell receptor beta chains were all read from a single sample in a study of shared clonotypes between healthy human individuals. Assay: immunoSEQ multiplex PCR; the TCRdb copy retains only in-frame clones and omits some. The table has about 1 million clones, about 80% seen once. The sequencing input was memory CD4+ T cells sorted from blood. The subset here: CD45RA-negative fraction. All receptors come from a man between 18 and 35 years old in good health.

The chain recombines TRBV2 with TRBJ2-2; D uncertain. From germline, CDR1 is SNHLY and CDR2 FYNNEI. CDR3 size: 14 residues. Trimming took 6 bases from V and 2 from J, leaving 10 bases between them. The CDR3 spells CASRRSDNTGELFF. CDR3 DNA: TGTGCCAGCAGAAGAAGCGATAACACCGGGGAGCTGTTTTTT.

The CDR3 here is CASSAYRSGRGEQYF. The CDR3 nucleotides read TGTGCCAGCAGCGCATACCGCAGCGGGAGGGGCGAGCAGTACTTC. The chain uses TRBV5-6 and TRBJ2-7; TRBD2 agrees at 10 bases. The V gene's germline CDR1 is SGHDT and CDR2 YYEEEE. The junction had 10 bases not matched to a gene; V was cut back by 4 bases and J by 6 bases. The length of the CDR3 is 15 residues.

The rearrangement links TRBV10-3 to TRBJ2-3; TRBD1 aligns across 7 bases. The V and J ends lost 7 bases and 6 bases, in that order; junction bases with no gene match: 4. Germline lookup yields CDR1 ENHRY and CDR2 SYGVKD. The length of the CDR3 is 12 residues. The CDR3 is CAITDRADTQYF. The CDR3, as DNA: TGTGCCATCACCGACAGGGCGGATACGCAGTATTTT.

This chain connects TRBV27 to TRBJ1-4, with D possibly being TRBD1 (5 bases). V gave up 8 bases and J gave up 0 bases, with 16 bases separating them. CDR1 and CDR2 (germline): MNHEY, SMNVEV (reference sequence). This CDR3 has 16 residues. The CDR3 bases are TGTGCCAGCCGACTACTGGGGCAAACAACTAATGAAAAACTGTTTTTT. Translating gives CASRLLGQTTNEKLFF. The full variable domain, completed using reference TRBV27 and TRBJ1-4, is EAQVTQNPRYLITVTGKKLTVTCSQNMNHEYMSWYRQDPGLGLRQIYYSMNVEVTDKGDVPEGYKVSRKEKRNFPLILESPSPNQTSLYFCASRLLGQTTNEKLFFGSGTQLSVL.

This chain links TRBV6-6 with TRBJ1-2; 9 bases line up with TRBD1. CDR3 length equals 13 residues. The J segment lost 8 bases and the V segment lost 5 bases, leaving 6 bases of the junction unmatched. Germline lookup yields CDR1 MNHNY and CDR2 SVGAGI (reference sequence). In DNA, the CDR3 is TGTGCCAGCAGTGGACAGGGGCTAGGCGGCTACACCTTC. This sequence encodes CASSGQGLGGYTF.

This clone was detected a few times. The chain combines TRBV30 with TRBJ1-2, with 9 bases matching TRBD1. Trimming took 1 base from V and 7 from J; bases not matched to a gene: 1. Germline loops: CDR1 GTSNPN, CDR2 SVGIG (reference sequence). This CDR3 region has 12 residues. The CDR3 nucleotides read TGTGCCTGGAGTGACAGGGGGCCTGGCTACACCTTC. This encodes CAWSDRGPGYTF.

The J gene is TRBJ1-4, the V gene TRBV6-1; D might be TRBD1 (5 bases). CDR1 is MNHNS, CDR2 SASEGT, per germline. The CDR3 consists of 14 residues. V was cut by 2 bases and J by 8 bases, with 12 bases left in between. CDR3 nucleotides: TGTGCCAGCAGTGAAACGTGGACAAGGGAAAAACTGTTTTTT. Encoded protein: CASSETWTREKLFF.

DNA of the CDR3: TGTGCCAGCAGTGGCCCCGGGGCTGAAGAGACCCAGTACTTC. It yields the protein CASSGPGAEETQYF. The chain couples TRBV25-1 to TRBJ2-5, with D perhaps matching TRBD1 or TRBD2 (5 bases each). The CDR3 runs 14 residues. Per the germline V gene, CDR1 is MGHDK and CDR2 is SYGVNS. Trimming removed 4 bases from V and 3 bases from J, with 12 bases in between. Based on the CDR3 plus reference TRBV25-1 and TRBJ2-5, the full variable domain is EADIYQTPRYLVIGTGKKITLECSQTMGHDKMYWYQQDPGMELHLIHYSYGVNSTEKGDLSSESTVSRIRTEHFPLTLESARPSHTSQYLCASSGPGAEETQYFGPGTRLLVL.

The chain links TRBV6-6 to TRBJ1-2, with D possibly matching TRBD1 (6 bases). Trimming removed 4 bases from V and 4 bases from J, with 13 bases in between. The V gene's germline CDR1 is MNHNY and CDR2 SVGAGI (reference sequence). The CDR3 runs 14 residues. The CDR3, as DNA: TGTGCCAGCAGTTTAACAGGGAATATCTATGGCTACACCTTC. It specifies CASSLTGNIYGYTF.

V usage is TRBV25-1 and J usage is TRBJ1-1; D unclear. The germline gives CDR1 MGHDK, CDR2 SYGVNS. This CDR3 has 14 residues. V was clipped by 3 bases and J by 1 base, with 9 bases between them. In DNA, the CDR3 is TGTGCCAGCAGTGAGAGACTTCCGAACACTGAAGCTTTCTTT. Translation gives CASSERLPNTEAFF.

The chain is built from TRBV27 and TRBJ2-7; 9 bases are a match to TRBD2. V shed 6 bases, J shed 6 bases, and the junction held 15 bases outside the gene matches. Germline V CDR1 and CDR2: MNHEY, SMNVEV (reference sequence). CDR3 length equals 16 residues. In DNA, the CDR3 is TGTGCCAGCAGCCCCCGTGGGCTAGCGGGATGGTCCGAGCAGTACTTC. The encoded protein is CASSPRGLAGWSEQYF.

CDR3 coding DNA: TGTGCCAGTAGTCTGACAGGGAGTAACTACAATGAGCAGTTCTTC. The encoded protein is CASSLTGSNYNEQFF. The chain joins TRBV19 to TRBJ2-1, with 7 bases fitting TRBD1. CDR1 is LNHDA, CDR2 SQIVND, per germline (reference sequence). Losses at the gene ends were 5 bases for V and 3 bases for J; bases not matched to a gene: 7. There are 15 residues in the CDR3.

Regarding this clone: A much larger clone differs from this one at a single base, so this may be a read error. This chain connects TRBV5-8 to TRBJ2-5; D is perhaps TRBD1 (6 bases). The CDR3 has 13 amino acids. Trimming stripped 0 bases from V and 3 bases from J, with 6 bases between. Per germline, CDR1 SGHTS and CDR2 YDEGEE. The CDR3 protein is CASSLDREETQYF. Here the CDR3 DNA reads TGTGCCAGCAGCTTGGACAGGGAAGAGACCCAGTACTTC.

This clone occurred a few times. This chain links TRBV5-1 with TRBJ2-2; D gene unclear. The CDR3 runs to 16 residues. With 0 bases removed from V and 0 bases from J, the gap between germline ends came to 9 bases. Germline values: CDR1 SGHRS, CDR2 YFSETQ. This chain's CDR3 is CASSLGVVTNTGELFF. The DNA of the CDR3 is TGCGCCAGCAGCTTGGGCGTTGTAACGAACACCGGGGAGCTGTTTTTT.

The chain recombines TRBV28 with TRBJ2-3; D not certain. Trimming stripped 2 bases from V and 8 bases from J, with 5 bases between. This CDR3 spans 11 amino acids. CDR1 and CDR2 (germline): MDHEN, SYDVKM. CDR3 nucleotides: TGTGCCAGCAGTTTACAGGTTACGCAGTATTTT. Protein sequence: CASSLQVTQYF.

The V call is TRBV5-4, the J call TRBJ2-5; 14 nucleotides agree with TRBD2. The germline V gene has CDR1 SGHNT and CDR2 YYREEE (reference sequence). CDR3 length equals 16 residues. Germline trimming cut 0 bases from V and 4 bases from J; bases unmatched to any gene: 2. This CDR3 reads CASSLAGTSGRETQYF. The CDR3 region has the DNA TGTGCCAGCAGCTTGGCCGGGACTAGCGGGAGAGAGACCCAGTACTTC.

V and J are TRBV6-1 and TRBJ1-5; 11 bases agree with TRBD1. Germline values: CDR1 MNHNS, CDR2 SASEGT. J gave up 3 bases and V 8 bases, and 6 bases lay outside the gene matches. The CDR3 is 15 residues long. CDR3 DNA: TGTGCCAGCGCGGGACAGGGGGATCCCAATCAGCCCCAGCATTTT. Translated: CASAGQGDPNQPQHF.

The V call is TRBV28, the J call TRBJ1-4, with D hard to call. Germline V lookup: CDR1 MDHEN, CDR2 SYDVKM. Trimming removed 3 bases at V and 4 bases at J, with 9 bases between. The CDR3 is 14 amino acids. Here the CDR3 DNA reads TGTGCCAGCAGTTTCCCCGGAATTAATGAAAAACTGTTTTTT. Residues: CASSFPGINEKLFF. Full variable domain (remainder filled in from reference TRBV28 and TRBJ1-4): DVKVTQSSRYLVKRTGEKVFLECVQDMDHENMFWYRQDPGLGLRLIYFSYDVKMKEKGDIPEGYSVSREKKERFSLILESASTNQTSMYLCASSFPGINEKLFFGSGTQLSVL.

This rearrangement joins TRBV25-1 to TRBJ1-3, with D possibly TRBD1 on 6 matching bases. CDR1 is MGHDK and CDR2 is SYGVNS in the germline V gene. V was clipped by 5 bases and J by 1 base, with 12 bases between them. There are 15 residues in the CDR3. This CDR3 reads CASSPGGLSGNTIYF. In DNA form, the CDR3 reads TGTGCCAGCAGTCCCGGGGGGCTTTCTGGAAACACCATATATTTT.

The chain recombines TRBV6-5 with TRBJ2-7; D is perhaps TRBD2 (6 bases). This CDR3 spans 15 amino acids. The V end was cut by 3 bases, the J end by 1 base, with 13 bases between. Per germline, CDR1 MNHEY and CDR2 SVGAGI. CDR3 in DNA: TGTGCCAGCAGTTATTCCGGGACTGTTTCCTACGAGCAGTACTTC. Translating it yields CASSYSGTVSYEQYF.

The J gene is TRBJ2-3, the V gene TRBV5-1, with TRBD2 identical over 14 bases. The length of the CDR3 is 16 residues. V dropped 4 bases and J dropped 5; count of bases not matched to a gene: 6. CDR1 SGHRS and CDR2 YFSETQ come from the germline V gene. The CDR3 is CASSLGGLAGVDTQYF. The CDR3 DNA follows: TGCGCCAGCAGCCTAGGGGGACTAGCGGGAGTAGATACGCAGTATTTT.

CDR3 nucleotide sequence: TGTGCCAGCAGCTTACGGACTAGCTACGACAATGAGCAGTTCTTC. Translation gives CASSLRTSYDNEQFF. The V and J genes are TRBV7-2 and TRBJ2-1; 8 nucleotides match TRBD2. CDR1 and CDR2 (germline): SGHTA, FQGNSA. The CDR3 totals 15 residues. V lost 2 bases to trimming and J lost 5 bases; unmatched junction nucleotides: 5.